A single sample is the source of the 23 T cell receptor beta chains below, sequenced in a study of T cells in Graves' hyperthyroidism and ophthalmopathy. The source material, RNA transcripts, was used to amplify TCR beta CDR3 regions. The HTBI primer set drove a first-round RT-PCR of the TCR CDR3. In TCRdb, the multiplex PCR reads were re-called with MiXCR into one record per CDR3 protein. The data hold about 520,000 distinct CDR3 sequences, with 24% observed a single time. The sequenced sample consisted of blood. These receptors were taken from a woman in her 30s with Graves' ophthalmopathy.

The sample holds many counts of this clonotype. An end of the junction differs from the germline gene, which may be a read error. The chain carries TRBV7-9 and TRBJ1-3; D unclear. This CDR3 is 13 amino acids long. CDR1 SEHNR and CDR2 FQNEAQ come from the germline V gene (reference sequence). CDR3 amino acids: CATGRFSGNTIYF. Written as DNA, the CDR3 is TGTGCCACAGGACGGTTCTCTGGGAACACCATATATTTT.

A word on this clonotype: Just one base apart from a much larger clone, this may be a read error. V usage is TRBV28 and J usage is TRBJ2-7; TRBD1 is a possible D gene (6 bases). Germline V lookup: CDR1 MDHEN, CDR2 SYDVKM. The CDR3 extends over 14 amino acids. The CDR3, as DNA: TGTGCCATCAGTTTCCCGGACAGCACCTACGAGCAGTACTTC. Amino acids: CAISFPDSTYEQYF.

This chain connects TRBV2 to TRBJ1-5, with 8 bases that match TRBD1. Germline lookup yields CDR1 SNHLY and CDR2 FYNNEI. After removal of 8 bases from V and 3 bases from J, the junction contained 9 bases not matched to a gene. The CDR3 totals 15 residues. The chain's CDR3 is CASRPTGEVNQPQHF. CDR3 DNA sequence: TGTGCCAGCCGACCGACAGGGGAAGTCAATCAGCCCCAGCATTTT. Full variable domain (remainder filled in from reference TRBV2 and TRBJ1-5): EPEVTQTPSHQVTQMGQEVILRCVPISNHLYFYWYRQILGQKVEFLVSFYNNEISEKSEIFDDQFSVERPDGSNFTLKIRSTKLEDSAMYFCASRPTGEVNQPQHFGDGTRLSIL.

This clonotype has only a few counts. This rearrangement joins TRBV28 to TRBJ1-2; tentatively, D is TRBD1 (5 bases). Germline V CDR1 and CDR2: MDHEN, SYDVKM. With 6 bases removed from V and 4 bases from J, the gap between germline ends came to 24 bases. CDR3 size: 17 residues. In DNA, the CDR3 is TGTGCCAGCAGGCTGACCTACAGGACCGGAGGACGCTATGGCTACACCTTC. Its translation: CASRLTYRTGGRYGYTF.

This clonotype has a count of ten or more. This rearrangement joins TRBV6-5 to TRBJ1-1, with D unresolved. The CDR3 loop spans 13 amino acids. Trimming left V 10 bases short and J 1 base short, with 13 bases between. The germline CDR1 and CDR2 sequences are MNHEY and SVGAGI. CDR3 residues: CATQLRRNTEAFF. As DNA, the CDR3 is TGTGCCACCCAGTTACGGCGGAACACTGAAGCTTTCTTT.

The chain joins TRBV28 to TRBJ2-6, with a tentative D call TRBD2 (7 bases). V lost 4 bases and J lost 2, with 12 bases in between. This CDR3 region has 16 residues. Germline V CDR1 and CDR2: MDHEN, SYDVKM. The DNA of the CDR3 is TGTGCCAGCAGTTCGGGGGGCGAGGCTGGGGCCAACGTCCTGACTTTC. Its translation: CASSSGGEAGANVLTF. Complete variable domain (other parts from reference TRBV28 and TRBJ2-6): DVKVTQSSRYLVKRTGEKVFLECVQDMDHENMFWYRQDPGLGLRLIYFSYDVKMKEKGDIPEGYSVSREKKERFSLILESASTNQTSMYLCASSSGGEAGANVLTFGAGSRLTVL.

This clonotype was counted at least ten times. V and J are TRBV27 and TRBJ1-1, with D maybe TRBD1 (5 bases). Trimming left V 7 bases short and J 3 bases short, with 12 bases between. The CDR3 covers 13 residues. The germline CDR1 and CDR2 sequences are MNHEY and SMNVEV (reference sequence). Here the CDR3 DNA reads TGTGCCAGCAAAGGGGCGTACGACACTGAAGCTTTCTTT. This sequence encodes CASKGAYDTEAFF.

This chain connects TRBV6-2 or TRBV6-3 to TRBJ2-7; 10 bases agree with TRBD2. The CDR3 is 14 residues long. Germline V gene sequence: CDR1 MNHEY, CDR2 SVGEGT. V gave up 6 bases and J gave up 5 bases; unmatched junction bases: 7. This CDR3 reads CASSPSGGADEQYF. Here the CDR3 DNA reads TGTGCCAGCAGCCCGAGCGGGGGGGCCGACGAGCAGTACTTC.

At least ten counts were recorded for this clonotype. This chain connects TRBV7-9 to TRBJ1-2, with a tentative D call TRBD1 (5 bases). With 4 bases removed from V and 0 bases from J, the gap between germline ends came to 15 bases. This CDR3 spans 16 amino acids. Germline V CDR1 and CDR2: SEHNR, FQNEAQ (reference sequence). CDR3 sequence reads: CASSSRDRASNYGYTF. CDR3 in DNA: TGTGCCAGCAGCTCAAGGGACCGAGCCTCTAACTATGGCTACACCTTC. Drawing the rest from reference TRBV7-9 and TRBJ1-2, the complete variable domain is DTGVSQNPRHKITKRGQNVTFRCDPISEHNRLYWYRQTLGQGPEFLTYFQNEAQLEKSRLLSDRFSAERPKGSFSTLEIQRTEQGDSAMYLCASSSRDRASNYGYTFGSGTRLTVV.

The chain uses TRBV28 and TRBJ1-2; no definite D call. V lost 3 bases to trimming and J lost 8 bases, with 13 bases between them. CDR3 length: 13 amino acids. Germline lookup yields CDR1 MDHEN and CDR2 SYDVKM. The CDR3 DNA is TGTGCCAGCAGTTTGTTGGTCGAGGGCGGCTACACCTTC. Its protein product is CASSLLVEGGYTF.

This clonotype has a single count. This chain joins TRBV7-2 and TRBJ2-7; 9 positions match TRBD2. CDR1 SGHTA and CDR2 FQGNSA come from the germline V gene. The CDR3 runs 14 residues. V shed 6 bases, J shed 6 bases, and the junction held 9 bases outside the gene matches. CDR3 in amino acids: CASSFLSGRGEQYF. CDR3 in DNA: TGTGCCAGCAGTTTTCTTAGCGGGAGAGGCGAGCAGTACTTC.

This clonotype was seen a handful of times. V usage is TRBV6-1 and J usage is TRBJ1-1; D is perhaps TRBD1 (5 bases). Germline V lookup: CDR1 MNHNS, CDR2 SASEGT. V was cut by 4 bases and J by 5 bases, with 17 bases left in between. The CDR3 runs 15 residues. The CDR3: CASSATGGSGTEAFF. In DNA, the CDR3 is TGTGCCAGCAGTGCAACCGGGGGGTCGGGTACTGAAGCTTTCTTT.

This clonotype was seen at least ten times. The V and J genes are TRBV4-2 and TRBJ2-7; 10 nucleotides line up with TRBD1. The junction had 4 bases not matched to a gene; V was cut back by 0 bases and J by 5 bases. Germline V gene sequence: CDR1 LGHNA, CDR2 YNFKEQ. The CDR3 has 15 amino acids. The CDR3 region is CASSQEGQGINEQYF. The CDR3 DNA reads TGTGCCAGCAGCCAAGAGGGACAGGGGATAAACGAGCAGTACTTC.

V usage is TRBV11-1 and J usage is TRBJ1-2, with a possible D match to TRBD1 (5 bases). V shed 5 bases and J shed 4 bases, with 23 bases lying between them. The V gene's germline CDR1 is SGHAT and CDR2 FQDESV (reference sequence). This CDR3 is 17 amino acids long. CDR3 in DNA: TGTGCCAGCAGCCCTCTGGGGTGGGGACCTGAATCCTATGGCTACACCTTC. It codes for CASSPLGWGPESYGYTF. Looking up the rest from reference TRBV11-1 and TRBJ1-2 gives the full variable domain: EAEVAQSPRYKITEKSQAVAFWCDPISGHATLYWYRQILGQGPELLVQFQDESVVDDSQLPKDRFSAERLKGVDSTLKIQPAELGDSAMYLCASSPLGWGPESYGYTFGSGTRLTVV.

The chain is built from TRBV27 and TRBJ2-7, with TRBD1 matching 7 bases. The germline V gene encodes CDR1 MNHEY and CDR2 SMNVEV (reference sequence). The CDR3 loop spans 16 amino acids. The junction had 9 bases not matched to a gene; V was cut back by 2 bases and J by 2 bases. The DNA of the CDR3 is TGTGCCAGCAGTTTACACGGGACAGATCCCCCCTACGAGCAGTACTTC. Translating it yields CASSLHGTDPPYEQYF.

This clonotype has ten or more counts. This chain uses TRBV7-3 with TRBJ1-1; maybe TRBD1 (5 bases). The CDR3 consists of 13 residues. Germline assignment: CDR1 SGHTA and CDR2 FQGTGA. The V and J ends lost 6 bases and 0 bases respectively, with 8 bases between them. CDR3 sequence reads: CASRKGLNTEAFF. In DNA form, the CDR3 reads TGTGCCAGCAGAAAGGGACTGAACACTGAAGCTTTCTTT.

At least ten counts were recorded for this clonotype. The V and J genes are TRBV3-2 and TRBJ1-1; the tabulated D call, TRBD1, remains unverified against the DNA. TRBV3-2 is recorded as a pseudogene. This CDR3 region has 17 residues. CDR3 coding DNA: TGTGCCAGCAGCCAAGATAGTAAGGACAGACTTTACACTGAAGCTTTCTTT. It codes for CASSQDSKDRLYTEAFF.

This clonotype was detected many times. The chain recombines TRBV4-2 with TRBJ1-2, with D perhaps TRBD1 (5 bases). V was trimmed by 3 bases and J by 6 bases, leaving 14 bases between them. From germline, CDR1 is LGHNA and CDR2 YNFKEQ. The CDR3 is 14 residues long. Here the CDR3 DNA reads TGTGCCAGCAGCCAGACCCGGGGCGCGGATGGCTACACCTTC. Translation: CASSQTRGADGYTF.

This clonotype has a single count. CDR3 DNA sequence: TGTGCCAGCAGCCCGGGTGGACTAGCCAACCAAGAGACCCAGTACTTC. This encodes CASSPGGLANQETQYF. The genes are TRBV5-8 and TRBJ2-5; 8 bases are a match to TRBD2. Germline CDR1 and CDR2: SGHTS and YDEGEE. The CDR3 spans 16 residues. V lost 4 bases and J lost 0; bases outside the gene matches: 8.

This clonotype appeared a few times. The V gene is TRBV30, the J gene TRBJ1-1; perhaps TRBD1 as D (5 bases). Trimming removed 0 bases from V and 4 bases from J, with 12 bases in between. Germline CDR1 reads GTSNPN; CDR2 reads SVGIG (reference sequence). CDR3 length equals 14 residues. CDR3: CAWSVYGGTTEAFF. In DNA form, the CDR3 reads TGTGCCTGGAGTGTTTACGGGGGAACCACTGAAGCTTTCTTT. Supplemented by reference TRBV30 and TRBJ1-1, the full variable domain reads SQTIHQWPATLVQPVGSPLSLECTVEGTSNPNLYWYRQAAGRGLQLLFYSVGIGQISSEVPQNLSASRPQDRQFILSSKKLLLSDSGFYLCAWSVYGGTTEAFFGQGTRLTVV.

This clonotype was recorded at least ten times. This rearrangement joins TRBV7-9 to TRBJ1-1; 7 nucleotides align to TRBD1. The J segment lost 5 bases and the V segment lost 1 base, leaving 7 bases of the junction unmatched. Germline assignment: CDR1 SEHNR and CDR2 FQNEAQ (reference sequence). This CDR3 comprises 15 residues. The DNA for the CDR3 is TGTGCCAGCAGCTTAGGTGTGACAGGGAAAACTGAAGCTTTCTTT. This codes for CASSLGVTGKTEAFF.

As regards this clonotype: A junction end diverges from the germline sequence, so it may reflect a read error. The chain uses TRBV28 and TRBJ2-7; D may be TRBD1 (6 bases). The germline V gene encodes CDR1 MDHEN and CDR2 SYDVKM. CDR3 length: 15 amino acids. CDR3 sequence: CASSIHRVETDDQYF. CDR3 nucleotide sequence: TGTGCCAGCAGTATACACAGGGTAGAAACTGACGATCAGTACTTC.

This clonotype was detected ten times or more. The chain couples TRBV7-8 to TRBJ1-5; D is unclear. V shed 3 bases and J shed 0 bases, with 12 bases lying between them. CDR1 and CDR2 (germline): SGHVS, FQNEAQ. This CDR3 is built from 16 residues. The CDR3 loop is CASSLTDVFSNQPQHF. The CDR3 nucleotides read TGTGCCAGCAGCTTGACGGACGTTTTTAGCAATCAGCCCCAGCATTTT.